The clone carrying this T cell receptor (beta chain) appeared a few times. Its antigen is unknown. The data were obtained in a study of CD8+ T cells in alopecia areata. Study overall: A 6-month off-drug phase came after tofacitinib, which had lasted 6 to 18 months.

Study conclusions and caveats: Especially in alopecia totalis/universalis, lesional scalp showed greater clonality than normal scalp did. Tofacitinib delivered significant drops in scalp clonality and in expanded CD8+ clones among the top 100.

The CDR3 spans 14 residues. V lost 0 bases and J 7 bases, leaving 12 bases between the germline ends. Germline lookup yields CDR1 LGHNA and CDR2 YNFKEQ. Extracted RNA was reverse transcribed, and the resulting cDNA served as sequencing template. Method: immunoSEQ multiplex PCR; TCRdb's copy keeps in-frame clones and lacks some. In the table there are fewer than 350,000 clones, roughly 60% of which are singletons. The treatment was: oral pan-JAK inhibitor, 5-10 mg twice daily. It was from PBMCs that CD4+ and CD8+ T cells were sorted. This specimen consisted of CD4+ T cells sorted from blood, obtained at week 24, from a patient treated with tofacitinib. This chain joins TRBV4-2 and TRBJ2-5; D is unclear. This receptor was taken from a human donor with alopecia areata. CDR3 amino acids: CASSQDRTLVTQYF. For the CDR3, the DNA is TGTGCCAGCAGCCAAGATCGAACACTTGTGACCCAGTACTTC.